The 24 T cell receptor beta chains below come from one sample, sequenced in a study of T cell repertoires in ileal Crohn's disease (dated by TCRdb to between 2018 and 2021). Libraries came from the immunoSEQ multiplex PCR assay. TCRdb holds this immuneACCESS table with in-frame rearrangements only. Some clones are missing; in checked studies, unresolved V genes explain under half, and the rest has no known cause. The sample has about 3,300 clones on record, more than 80% of them singletons. Roughly 3% of the sample lies in the top ten. The sample's time point, from its label and the paper: inflamed ileum from the surgical specimen. What was sequenced was ileal tissue. Receptor source: an adult with Crohn's disease.

The table lists this clone with a count of one. J is TRBJ1-2 and V is TRBV4-1; 7 positions match TRBD1. From germline, CDR1 is MGHRA and CDR2 YSYEKL. Losses at the gene ends were 4 bases for V and 8 bases for J; bases not matched to a gene: 16. The CDR3 contains 16 residues. The CDR3: CASSPRQGDSINGYTF. The CDR3 coding sequence is TGCGCCAGCAGCCCCCGACAGGGAGATTCTATTAACGGCTACACCTTC.

The chain uses TRBV2 and TRBJ2-2; D unresolved. The CDR3 loop spans 13 amino acids. V was cut by 5 bases and J by 6 bases, with 10 bases left in between. The germline CDR1 and CDR2 sequences are SNHLY and FYNNEI. The CDR3 DNA follows: TGTGCCAGCAGTACAGTTCGGGCCGGGGAGCTGTTTTTT. It translates to CASSTVRAGELFF.

J is TRBJ2-3 and V is TRBV18, with D unclear. This CDR3 spans 12 amino acids. V was pared by 2 bases and J by 2 bases, with 2 bases between. Germline V gene data show CDR1 as KGHSH and CDR2 as LQKENI. The CDR3 coding sequence is TGTGCCAGCTCACCAGACACAGATACGCAGTATTTT. It specifies CASSPDTDTQYF.

Only one count was recorded for this clone. CDR3: CASSLNPLNTEAFF. In DNA form, the CDR3 reads TGTGCCAGCAGCTTAAATCCTCTGAACACTGAAGCTTTCTTT. This chain links TRBV11-2 with TRBJ1-1, with D hard to call. Germline V gives CDR1 SGHAT, CDR2 FQNNGV. Trimming left V 2 bases short and J 0 bases short, with 7 bases between. This CDR3 has 14 residues.

The rearrangement uses TRBV4-2 and TRBJ2-3; 12 positions agree with TRBD2. The CDR3 is made up of 16 amino acids. Germline V gene lookup returns CDR1 LGHNA and CDR2 YNFKEQ. V gave up 4 bases and J gave up 5 bases; unmatched junction bases: 7. The CDR3 loop is CASSLSSGGAGDTQYF. The CDR3 nucleotides are TGTGCCAGCAGCCTATCTAGCGGGGGGGCAGGAGATACGCAGTATTTT.

The chain uses TRBV2 and TRBJ1-2; D gene uncertain. The CDR3 is made up of 13 amino acids. The germline V gene encodes CDR1 SNHLY and CDR2 FYNNEI. V was pared by 4 bases and J by 4 bases, with 10 bases between. The CDR3, as DNA: TGTGCCAGCAGTGGCGGCCCTTCCTATGGCTACACCTTC. Translation: CASSGGPSYGYTF.

The V call is TRBV4-2, the J call TRBJ2-1; D possibly corresponds to TRBD2 (7 bases). The CDR3 length is 15 residues. Trimming shortened V by 1 base and J by 4 bases, and 11 bases separated the two germline ends. Germline V gene lookup returns CDR1 LGHNA and CDR2 YNFKEQ. The CDR3, as DNA: TGTGCCAGCAGCCAAGCCGCGGGGGCTTACAATGAGCAGTTCTTC. As protein: CASSQAAGAYNEQFF.

The V and J genes are TRBV7-2 and TRBJ1-1, with 9 bases matching TRBD1. The CDR3 contains 16 residues. The V and J ends lost 6 bases and 4 bases, in that order; junction bases with no gene match: 12. Germline V gene lookup returns CDR1 SGHTA and CDR2 FQGNSA. For the CDR3, the DNA is TGTGCCAGCAGTTCACCCCCCGGGACAGGGTTCACTGAAGCTTTCTTT. Its protein is CASSSPPGTGFTEAFF.

The chain has TRBV5-1 and TRBJ1-6; TRBD1 might be the D (6 bases). Per germline, CDR1 SGHRS and CDR2 YFSETQ. V lost 2 bases to trimming and J lost 7 bases, with 10 bases between them. The CDR3 has 14 amino acids. CDR3 residues: CASSLGQSNSPLHF. The CDR3 nucleotides read TGCGCCAGCAGCTTAGGACAGTCCAATTCACCCCTCCACTTT.

This clone was detected once. The chain employs TRBV5-4 and TRBJ1-2; TRBD1 aligns across 7 bases. V lost 2 bases to trimming and J lost 6 bases; unmatched junction nucleotides: 7. Germline CDR1 reads SGHNT; CDR2 reads YYREEE (reference sequence). The CDR3 length is 14 residues. CDR3 in amino acids: CASSLGSRGHGYTF. For the CDR3, the DNA is TGTGCCAGCAGCTTAGGATCAAGGGGGCATGGCTACACCTTC. Supplemented by reference TRBV5-4 and TRBJ1-2, the full variable domain reads ETGVTQSPTHLIKTRGQQVTLRCSSQSGHNTVSWYQQALGQGPQFIFQYYREEENGRGNFPPRFSGLQFPNYSSELNVNALELDDSALYLCASSLGSRGHGYTFGSGTRLTVV.

The chain joins TRBV2 to TRBJ1-1, with unresolved D. The CDR3 is 12 amino acids. Trimming left V 4 bases short and J 2 bases short, with 5 bases between. Looked up from germline, CDR1 is SNHLY and CDR2 is FYNNEI. In nucleotides, the CDR3 is TGTGCCAGCAGTGTGCGAAACACTGAAGCTTTCTTT. Its protein is CASSVRNTEAFF.

The J gene is TRBJ2-2, the V gene TRBV11-3; D may be TRBD2 (6 bases). Trimming pared 4 bases from V and 3 bases from J, leaving 12 bases between. CDR3 length: 15 amino acids. Germline V gene sequence: CDR1 SGHNT, CDR2 YENEEA. The CDR3 region has the DNA TGTGCCAGCAGCTCGTCCGGGACTTACACCGGGGAGCTGTTTTTT. Translating gives CASSSSGTYTGELFF.

The chain carries TRBV11-2 and TRBJ2-7, with D hard to call. The ends were cut back, 4 bases at V and 3 bases at J, with 10 bases in the middle. This CDR3 comprises 13 residues. Germline V gene data show CDR1 as SGHAT and CDR2 as FQNNGV. The CDR3 sequence: CASSSPSHYEQYF. The DNA for the CDR3 is TGTGCCAGCAGCTCGCCAAGTCACTACGAGCAGTACTTC.

The chain has TRBV11-2 and TRBJ2-2, with 13 bases that match TRBD2. CDR1 and CDR2 from the germline V gene are SGHAT and FQNNGV. V lost 2 bases to trimming and J lost 5 bases; unmatched junction nucleotides: 2. The CDR3 has 16 amino acids. The CDR3 DNA reads TGTGCCAGCAGCTTAAGACTAGCGGGAGGAACCGGGGAGCTGTTTTTT. Its protein is CASSLRLAGGTGELFF.

The chain is built from TRBV29-1 and TRBJ2-5; TRBD1 matches 7 bases. CDR1 and CDR2 (germline): SQVTM, ANQGSEA. With V trimmed by 4 bases and J by 3 bases, 5 bases remained unmatched. The length of the CDR3 is 13 residues. The CDR3 loop reads CSVAPGQKETQYF. The DNA for the CDR3 is TGCAGCGTTGCTCCGGGACAGAAAGAGACCCAGTACTTC.

In DNA, the CDR3 is TGTGCCAGCAGTTACCTCGCAGGGGTGGTGGGCAATGAGCAGTTCTTC. This codes for CASSYLAGVVGNEQFF. The V and J genes are TRBV6-5 and TRBJ2-1; the D gene is possibly TRBD1 (6 bases). The CDR3 consists of 16 residues. V lost 2 bases to trimming and J lost 6 bases, with 17 bases between them. Germline loops: CDR1 MNHEY, CDR2 SVGAGI.

The rearrangement uses TRBV7-3 and TRBJ2-1; D is uncertain. The V end lost 5 bases, the J end lost 5 bases, and 10 bases lay between the germline ends. The CDR3 has 13 amino acids. CDR1 and CDR2 from the germline V gene are SGHTA and FQGTGA. In DNA form, the CDR3 reads TGTGCCAGCAGCCCTGGCCGTCACAATGAGCAGTTCTTC. Protein product: CASSPGRHNEQFF.

By share, this clone ranks as large. The chain couples TRBV19 to TRBJ1-2, with D tentatively TRBD1 (5 bases). CDR3 length equals 15 residues. Germline V gene sequence: CDR1 LNHDA, CDR2 SQIVND (reference sequence). V was clipped by 4 bases and J by 6 bases, with 18 bases between them. CDR3 sequence: CASSTPGRMSDGYTF. DNA for the CDR3: TGTGCCAGTAGTACCCCGGGACGGATGTCTGATGGCTACACCTTC.

The chain links TRBV5-5 to TRBJ1-6; 8 bases are a match to TRBD1. This CDR3 spans 15 amino acids. The germline V gene has CDR1 SGHKS and CDR2 YYEKEE (reference sequence). V was pared by 6 bases and J by 8 bases, with 10 bases of the junction left unmatched. The CDR3 sequence is CASTRTGFTDSPLHF. CDR3 DNA: TGTGCCAGCACCAGGACAGGGTTTACGGATTCACCCCTCCACTTT.

The chain is built from TRBV6-6 and TRBJ1-1, with D perhaps matching TRBD1 (5 bases). Germline CDR1 and CDR2: MNHNY and SVGAGI (reference sequence). The CDR3 contains 14 residues. Trimming removed 0 bases at V and 5 bases at J, with 10 bases between. CDR3 in amino acids: CASSYSGVRTEAFF. The DNA for the CDR3 is TGTGCCAGCAGTTACTCAGGGGTGCGGACTGAAGCTTTCTTT.

The gene calls are TRBV4-3 and TRBJ2-3; either TRBD1 or TRBD2 may fit D (7 bases each). V lost 3 bases and J lost 2, with 18 bases in between. Germline assignment: CDR1 LGHNA and CDR2 YSLEER. The length of the CDR3 is 17 residues. CDR3 in amino acids: CASSQPGGGFHTDTQYF. DNA of the CDR3: TGCGCCAGCAGCCAGCCAGGGGGGGGCTTTCACACAGATACGCAGTATTTT.

The chain combines TRBV30 with TRBJ1-2, with a possible D match to TRBD1 (5 bases). The CDR3 extends over 12 amino acids. The germline V and J ends were trimmed by 2 bases and 8 bases, with 12 bases remaining between them. CDR1 and CDR2 (germline): GTSNPN, SVGIG (reference sequence). The CDR3 loop is CAWSRQSKGYTF. In DNA, the CDR3 is TGTGCCTGGAGTCGACAGTCGAAGGGCTACACCTTC.

J is TRBJ1-1 and V is TRBV20-1; D is uncertain. This CDR3 spans 11 amino acids. V lost 6 bases to trimming and J lost 5 bases, with 10 bases between them. Germline values: CDR1 DFQATT, CDR2 SNEGSKA (reference sequence). CDR3 loop: CSARPATEAFF. DNA of the CDR3: TGCAGTGCCCGGCCCGCAACTGAAGCTTTCTTT.

V gene TRBV19 combines with J gene TRBJ1-1, with a tentative D call TRBD1 (5 bases). This CDR3 is built from 14 residues. Trimming stripped 3 bases from V and 1 base from J, with 9 bases between. Germline V gene data show CDR1 as LNHDA and CDR2 as SQIVND (reference sequence). CDR3 in amino acids: CASSMGTENTEAFF. The CDR3 nucleotides are TGTGCCAGTAGTATGGGGACCGAGAACACTGAAGCTTTCTTT.